This record covers a single T cell receptor beta chain. The sample belongs to a study of blood T cell repertoires in COVID-19. Looking at the study overall: The United States, Italy and Spain were the sources of the acute and convalescent COVID-19 samples. PBMCs, B-cell-depleted T cells, or T cells provided the cDNA or gDNA that made up the material.

Per the authors' pipeline: Counts of nucleated cells, estimated from reference gene primer amplification, were obtained. The protocol was immunoSEQ multiplex PCR, while the TCRdb copy is restricted to in-frame clones and leaves out a portion. That table furnishes V, J and clone size, whereas the DNA furnished D and trimming. The table lists roughly 120,000 clones, 76% of them singletons, with 3% to 4.5% in the top ten. V lost 3 bases, J lost 0 bases, and 2 bases stayed unmatched. Germline V gene lookup returns CDR1 WNHNN and CDR2 SYGVQD (reference sequence). There are 15 residues in the CDR3. The TCR sequence derives from a woman of 80 years or more with acute or convalescent COVID-19. The gene calls are TRBV10-1 and TRBJ2-5, with 9 bases matching TRBD2. Sequences were obtained from peripheral blood. The CDR3 DNA reads TGCGCCAGCAGTGACCTAGCGGGAAACCAAGAGACCCAGTACTTC. The encoded protein is CASSDLAGNQETQYF.